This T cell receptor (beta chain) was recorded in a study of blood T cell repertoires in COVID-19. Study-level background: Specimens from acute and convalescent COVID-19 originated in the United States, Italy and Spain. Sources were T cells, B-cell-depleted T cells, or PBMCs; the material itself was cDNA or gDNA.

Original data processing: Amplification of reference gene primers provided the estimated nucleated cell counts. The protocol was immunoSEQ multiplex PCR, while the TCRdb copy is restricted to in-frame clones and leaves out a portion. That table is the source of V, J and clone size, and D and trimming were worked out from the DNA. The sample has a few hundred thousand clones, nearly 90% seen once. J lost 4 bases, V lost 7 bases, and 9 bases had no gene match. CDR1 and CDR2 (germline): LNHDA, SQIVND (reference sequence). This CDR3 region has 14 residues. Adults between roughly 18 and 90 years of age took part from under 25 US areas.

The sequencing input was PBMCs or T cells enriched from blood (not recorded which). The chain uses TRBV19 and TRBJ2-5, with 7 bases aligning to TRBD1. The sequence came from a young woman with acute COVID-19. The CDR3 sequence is CASKQTGVGETQYF. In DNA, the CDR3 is TGTGCCAGTAAACAAACAGGGGTAGGAGAGACCCAGTACTTC.